The clone carrying this T cell receptor beta chain came up a few times. Each CDR3 protein is one row after TCRdb ran MiXCR on the 5' RACE reads. The sample contains about 350,000 distinct CDR3 sequences, 9.5% to 15% of which appear only once. V was cut by 2 bases and J by 4 bases, with 8 bases left in between. CDR3 length: 13 residues. From germline, CDR1 is MNHEY and CDR2 SVGEGT. The data are from a study of T cells after yellow fever vaccination. This specimen was CD4+ T cells sorted from PBMCs, taken 15 days after the yellow fever booster vaccination. This clonotype was obtained from a man younger than 35 who received the YFV17D yellow fever vaccine. V is TRBV6-2 or TRBV6-3 and J is TRBJ1-2, with D perhaps matching TRBD1 (5 bases). Here the CDR3 DNA reads TGTGCCAGCAGTTACCAGGGAACCTATGGCTACACCTTC. Translated: CASSYQGTYGYTF.